This paragraph reports one T cell receptor (beta chain). The PCR employed 60 Vbeta primers together with 13 Jbeta primers. The repertoire was sequenced with immunoSEQ multiplex PCR; TCRdb's copy has only in-frame clones and lacks some. The repertoire holds roughly 250,000 clones, with roughly four fifths as singletons. This CDR3 comprises 16 residues. The J segment lost 5 bases and the V segment lost 0 bases, leaving 6 bases of the junction unmatched. Germline CDR1 is SGHRS and CDR2 is YFSETQ. This record belongs to a study of cytomegalovirus exposure and HLA in healthy donors. The TCR comes from a woman aged 40 to 55 in good health and CMV-seropositive. Sequencing used PBMCs. The chain is built from TRBV5-1 and TRBJ2-2; 8 bases map to TRBD2. The CDR3 protein is CASSLAYSGSTGELFF. CDR3 in DNA: TGCGCCAGCAGCTTGGCCTACAGCGGGAGTACCGGGGAGCTGTTTTTT. Complete variable domain (other parts from reference TRBV5-1 and TRBJ2-2): KAGVTQTPRYLIKTRGQQVTLSCSPISGHRSVSWYQQTPGQGLQFLFEYFSETQRNKGNFPGRFSGRQFSNSRSEMNVSTLELGDSALYLCASSLAYSGSTGELFFGEGSRLTVL.